The sequence of this T cell receptor beta chain was determined in a study of T cells in localized non-small cell lung cancer. The CDR3 extends over 17 amino acids. Germline loops: CDR1 KGHSH, CDR2 LQKENI. With 3 bases clipped from V and 0 bases from J, the junction kept 6 bases outside the gene matches. Sequenced by immunoSEQ multiplex PCR; TCRdb stores in-frame clones only, minus some. The data contain around 41,000 clones, roughly 90% of them singletons. The material was peripheral blood, obtained before any cancer treatment. This clonotype originated in a female donor of 60 years or more with stage I squamous cell lung carcinoma. The chain recombines TRBV18 with TRBJ2-1, with 9 bases lining up with TRBD2. The CDR3 region has the DNA TGTGCCAGCTCACCTACACTAGCGGGTAGCTCCTACAATGAGCAGTTCTTC. It is translated as CASSPTLAGSSYNEQFF.